The clone carrying this T cell receptor beta chain was detected a few times. A multiplex PCR was run with 60 Vbeta primers and 13 Jbeta primers. Generated by immunoSEQ multiplex PCR, the TCRdb table keeps only in-frame clones and is missing some. Of around 130,000 clones in the sample, roughly 80% were seen once. The data originate from a study of cytomegalovirus exposure and HLA in healthy donors. Germline V gene sequence: CDR1 MNHEY, CDR2 SVGAGI. V dropped 7 bases and J dropped 8; count of bases not matched to a gene: 12. The CDR3 has 15 amino acids. The sample consisted of PBMCs. The chain uses TRBV6-5 and TRBJ2-1; 9 bases are shared with TRBD2. The TCR was taken from a man aged 50 or older in good health and CMV-seronegative. DNA of the CDR3: TGTGCCAGCACTTTAGGCGCTAGCGGGAAAGATGAGCAGTTCTTC. Its translation is CASTLGASGKDEQFF.